The source of this T cell receptor beta chain is a study of blood T cell repertoires in COVID-19. Study-level background: Samples taken during acute and convalescent COVID-19 were collected in the United States, Italy and Spain. T cells, B-cell-depleted T cells, or PBMCs provided the cDNA or gDNA that served as material.

CDR3 length: 15 residues. Germline CDR1 and CDR2: SGHNT and YYREEE (reference sequence). The V gene lost 4 bases and the J gene lost 0 bases, with 11 bases spanning the gap. Data came from immunoSEQ multiplex PCR; TCRdb stores just in-frame clones and leaves some out. Among around 240,000 clones listed, approximately 84% were seen once. Sequenced input: peripheral blood. The clonotype comes from a woman of 80 years or more with acute or convalescent COVID-19. The chain has TRBV5-4 and TRBJ2-1; possibly TRBD1 for D (6 bases). CDR3 loop: CASSLTGGSYNEQFF. Here the CDR3 DNA reads TGTGCCAGCAGCCTGACAGGAGGCTCCTACAATGAGCAGTTCTTC.